These 26 T cell receptor beta chains share one sample of origin, sequenced in a study of CD8 T cells in ankylosing spondylitis. General study findings and limits: A motif in TCR beta, a set of roughly eight highly homologous variants, appeared characteristic of ankylosing spondylitis blood.

TCRdb reanalysed the 5' RACE reads using MiXCR and keeps one entry per CDR3 protein. The sample gives over 700,000 distinct CDR3 sequences, around 20% of which show up once; around 19% is in the top ten. No antigen is known for these receptors. Sequencing was performed on blood, either unsorted or a sorted T cell fraction (not recorded which). The receptor source for this set is a male donor with ankylosing spondylitis.

This sequence joins TRBV13 and TRBJ2-2; 11 nucleotides agree with TRBD2. V trimming: 5 bases; J trimming: 1 base; junction bases outside the gene matches: 3. Per germline, CDR1 PRHDT and CDR2 FYEKMQ (reference sequence). The CDR3 is made up of 16 amino acids. CDR3 sequence reads: CASSHGTSGNTGELFF. The CDR3 nucleotides are TGTGCCAGCAGCCACGGGACTAGCGGGAACACCGGGGAGCTGTTTTTT.

CDR3 in amino acids: CASSQEQQVLNYGYTF. CDR3 DNA sequence: TGTGCCAGCAGCCAAGAACAGCAGGTCCTTAACTATGGCTACACCTTC. The chain has TRBV4-2 and TRBJ1-2; D gene unclear. The CDR3 has 16 residues. V was shortened by 0 bases and J by 1 base, with 12 bases between the two germline ends. CDR1 is LGHNA, CDR2 YNFKEQ, per germline.

V usage is TRBV30 and J usage is TRBJ1-2; D is uncertain. The germline gives CDR1 GTSNPN, CDR2 SVGIG (reference sequence). V shed 4 bases and J shed 3 bases, with 15 bases lying between them. This CDR3 spans 14 amino acids. The CDR3 loop reads CAWTPVSNDYGYTF. The CDR3 DNA sequence: TGTGCCTGGACACCTGTAAGCAATGACTATGGCTACACCTTC. The whole variable domain, remainder taken from reference TRBV30 and TRBJ1-2, is SQTIHQWPATLVQPVGSPLSLECTVEGTSNPNLYWYRQAAGRGLQLLFYSVGIGQISSEVPQNLSASRPQDRQFILSSKKLLLSDSGFYLCAWTPVSNDYGYTFGSGTRLTVV.

This clonotype was seen at least ten times. V is TRBV29-1 and J is TRBJ2-1, with 10 bases identical to TRBD1. The length of the CDR3 is 14 residues. V was pared by 7 bases and J by 7 bases, with 10 bases of the junction left unmatched. Germline values: CDR1 SQVTM, CDR2 ANQGSEA. CDR3 residues: CSAYRTGGTNEQFF. The CDR3 DNA follows: TGCAGCGCCTACCGGACAGGGGGGACGAATGAGCAGTTCTTC.

This clonotype was recorded many times. The chain joins TRBV11-1 to TRBJ2-1; 13 nucleotides agree with TRBD2. The CDR3 extends over 20 amino acids. CDR1 is SGHAT, CDR2 FQDESV, per germline (reference sequence). The ends lost 2 bases at V and 4 bases at J; junction bases unmatched: 14. CDR3 coding DNA: TGTGCCAGCAGCTTAACCGAAGCACTAGCGGGAGGGCCCCATTACAATGAGCAGTTCTTC. Translation: CASSLTEALAGGPHYNEQFF.

The V and J genes are TRBV4-3 and TRBJ2-7; 16 bases map to TRBD2. V dropped 3 bases and J dropped 6; count of bases not matched to a gene: 14. Germline-derived CDR1 and CDR2 are LGHNA and YSLEER. This CDR3 is built from 19 residues. The CDR3 loop is CASSHKVGLAGGPVGEQYF. The CDR3, as DNA: TGCGCCAGCAGCCATAAGGTGGGACTAGCGGGAGGGCCGGTGGGCGAGCAGTACTTC.

The chain has TRBV4-1 and TRBJ1-4; maybe TRBD1 (5 bases). CDR3 size: 16 residues. Germline lookup yields CDR1 MGHRA and CDR2 YSYEKL. V was pared by 2 bases and J by 6 bases, with 16 bases between. CDR3 loop: CASSQPRGGRDEKLFF. The DNA for the CDR3 is TGCGCCAGCAGCCAACCCCGGGGGGGACGGGATGAAAAACTGTTTTTT.

The sample holds a few counts of this clonotype. The V gene is TRBV20-1, the J gene TRBJ2-3; D ambiguous. The V gene lost 4 bases and the J gene lost 0 bases, with 8 bases spanning the gap. The CDR3 has 13 amino acids. Germline CDR1 and CDR2: DFQATT and SNEGSKA (reference sequence). This CDR3 reads CSATRSSTDTQYF. Written as DNA, the CDR3 is TGCAGTGCTACTAGGTCCAGCACAGATACGCAGTATTTT.

This clonotype was seen many times. The chain couples TRBV5-1 to TRBJ2-5; 7 positions match TRBD1. The CDR3 runs 14 residues. Trimming at V came to 0 bases and at J to 5 bases, leaving 4 bases not matched to a gene. Germline V lookup: CDR1 SGHRS, CDR2 YFSETQ. The CDR3 DNA follows: TGCGCCAGCAGCTTGGGACAACAGGGGGAGACCCAGTACTTC. Translating gives CASSLGQQGETQYF.

This clonotype was counted only a few times. This rearrangement joins TRBV2 to TRBJ1-5; maybe TRBD1 (5 bases). CDR1 is SNHLY, CDR2 FYNNEI, per germline. The CDR3 covers 13 residues. The V gene lost 7 bases and the J gene lost 4 bases, with 11 bases spanning the gap. CDR3 protein: CASIQAPNQPQHF. The DNA for the CDR3 is TGTGCCAGCATACAGGCGCCAAATCAGCCCCAGCATTTT.

The chain uses TRBV6-5 and TRBJ2-7; a possible D gene is TRBD1 (5 bases). Per the germline V gene, CDR1 is MNHEY and CDR2 is SVGAGI. V was cut by 2 bases and J by 5 bases, with 19 bases left in between. CDR3 length: 16 amino acids. The CDR3 loop reads CASSYAKISQEHEQYF. Written as DNA, the CDR3 is TGTGCCAGCAGTTACGCCAAGATCTCACAGGAGCACGAGCAGTACTTC.

The rearrangement uses TRBV20-1 and TRBJ1-4, with unresolved D. This CDR3 is 14 amino acids long. Germline assignment: CDR1 DFQATT and CDR2 SNEGSKA (reference sequence). V was clipped by 6 bases and J by 4 bases, with 15 bases between them. The CDR3 DNA follows: TGCAGTGCGAGCCCGGGAAACTATAATGAAAAACTGTTTTTT. Amino acid sequence: CSASPGNYNEKLFF.

This clonotype was counted between two and nine times. The V and J genes are TRBV10-3 and TRBJ2-7; 13 bases line up with TRBD2. The CDR3 sequence is 14 residues long. The germline CDR1 and CDR2 sequences are ENHRY and SYGVKD. The J segment lost 5 bases and the V segment lost 6 bases, leaving 4 bases of the junction unmatched. CDR3 amino acids: CAIRWTSGRDEQYF. CDR3 sequence (DNA): TGTGCCATCAGGTGGACTAGCGGGAGAGACGAGCAGTACTTC.

The sample holds a few counts of this clonotype. This chain uses TRBV12-3 or TRBV12-4 with TRBJ1-5; 10 bases align to TRBD1. CDR3 length: 14 residues. V was pared by 5 bases and J by 4 bases, with 2 bases of the junction left unmatched. Here the CDR3 reads CASSGTGANQPQHF. DNA of the CDR3: TGTGCCAGCAGTGGGACAGGGGCTAATCAGCCCCAGCATTTT.

This clonotype was observed a few times. The gene calls are TRBV7-8 and TRBJ2-1, with unresolved D. Germline V gene sequence: CDR1 SGHVS, CDR2 FQNEAQ. V was pared by 5 bases and J by 8 bases, with 10 bases between. The CDR3 sequence is 12 residues long. CDR3 DNA: TGTGCCAGCAGCCCCGTCAACGATGAGCAGTTCTTC. This encodes CASSPVNDEQFF.

This clonotype was observed a handful of times. This chain joins TRBV5-6 and TRBJ2-1; D gene unclear. V dropped 1 base and J dropped 10 bases, with 6 bases sitting between them. The CDR3 has 11 amino acids. Germline CDR1 SGHDT, CDR2 YYEEEE. As DNA, the CDR3 is TGTGCCAGCAGCTTGACGACAGAGCAGTTCTTC. Protein: CASSLTTEQFF.

This clonotype was detected only a few times. The rearrangement joins TRBV5-1 to TRBJ2-7, with 10 bases matching TRBD1. From germline, CDR1 is SGHRS and CDR2 YFSETQ. This CDR3 comprises 15 residues. After removal of 4 bases from V and 1 base from J, the junction contained 5 bases not matched to a gene. The CDR3 reads CASSKGQGGSYEQYF. CDR3 in DNA: TGCGCCAGCAGCAAAGGACAGGGGGGATCCTACGAGCAGTACTTC.

There are a few counts of this clonotype. The DNA for the CDR3 is TGTGCCAGCTCACGACAGACAGGGTCTCACGAGCAGTACTTC. Its translation: CASSRQTGSHEQYF. The chain couples TRBV18 to TRBJ2-7; 7 bases map to TRBD1. The CDR3 runs 14 residues. V gave up 4 bases and J gave up 5 bases; unmatched junction bases: 8. Germline CDR1 KGHSH, CDR2 LQKENI.

This clonotype was recorded many times. V and J are TRBV5-1 and TRBJ1-2, with a weak D call TRBD1 (5 bases). There are 14 residues in the CDR3. Between the trimmed V and J ends, which lost 3 bases and 8 bases, there was a span of 17 bases. Per germline, CDR1 SGHRS and CDR2 YFSETQ. The CDR3 nucleotides read TGCGCCAGCAGCTGGGCGGGGGAGTACGACGGCTACACCTTC. It encodes CASSWAGEYDGYTF.

The CDR3 DNA sequence: TGTGCCAGCAGCCCCGGGACAGGGGAAGAGAAGCGGGACTCCTACAATGAGCAGTTCTTC. Its protein product is CASSPGTGEEKRDSYNEQFF. The chain joins TRBV11-1 to TRBJ2-1; 10 bases match TRBD1. Unmatched junction bases numbered 16, after V lost 5 bases and J lost 0 bases. Germline-derived CDR1 and CDR2 are SGHAT and FQDESV (reference sequence). The CDR3 has 20 residues. The full variable domain, its missing parts supplied by reference TRBV11-1 and TRBJ2-1, is EAEVAQSPRYKITEKSQAVAFWCDPISGHATLYWYRQILGQGPELLVQFQDESVVDDSQLPKDRFSAERLKGVDSTLKIQPAELGDSAMYLCASSPGTGEEKRDSYNEQFFGPGTRLTVL.

This chain links TRBV11-2 with TRBJ2-7, with 7 nucleotides matching TRBD2. Germline V lookup: CDR1 SGHAT, CDR2 FQNNGV. This CDR3 has 18 residues. V was clipped by 2 bases and J by 2 bases; unmatched bases: 15. The CDR3 here is CASSLLAPPSGGTYEQYF. CDR3 sequence (DNA): TGTGCCAGCAGCTTATTGGCCCCCCCTTCGGGAGGCACCTACGAGCAGTACTTC.

The chain is built from TRBV11-2 and TRBJ1-1; D gene unclear. V was pared by 4 bases and J by 0 bases, with 12 bases between. The V gene's germline CDR1 is SGHAT and CDR2 FQNNGV. This CDR3 comprises 15 residues. CDR3 in DNA: TGTGCCAGCAGCTCAGTACGGCAGATGAACACTGAAGCTTTCTTT. Its translation: CASSSVRQMNTEAFF. Filled out from reference TRBV11-2 and TRBJ1-1, the complete variable domain reads EAGVAQSPRYKIIEKRQSVAFWCNPISGHATLYWYQQILGQGPKLLIQFQNNGVVDDSQLPKDRFSAERLKGVDSTLKIQPAKLEDSAVYLCASSSVRQMNTEAFFGQGTRLTVV.

The chain links TRBV20-1 to TRBJ2-5; 10 positions agree with TRBD2. The V and J ends lost 5 bases and 2 bases, in that order; junction bases with no gene match: 11. The CDR3 length is 16 residues. Germline CDR1 DFQATT, CDR2 SNEGSKA (reference sequence). The chain's CDR3 is CSAPSASGGKQETQYF. The DNA of the CDR3 is TGCAGTGCTCCCTCAGCTAGCGGGGGAAAACAAGAGACCCAGTACTTC.

The CDR3 DNA reads as TGCGCCAGCAGCCAAGATTTGGAGACACCTGGGATTGGGGAGCTGTTTTTT. This encodes CASSQDLETPGIGELFF. The chain employs TRBV4-1 and TRBJ2-2; D gene ambiguous. V lost 0 bases and J lost 8, with 19 bases in between. This CDR3 has 17 amino acids. Germline-derived CDR1 and CDR2 are MGHRA and YSYEKL.

This clonotype has only a few counts. At one end the junction does not follow the germline gene, possibly because of a read error. The V gene is TRBV6-1, the J gene TRBJ2-3; a possible D gene is TRBD2 (6 bases). The germline gives CDR1 MNHNS, CDR2 SASEGT. The CDR3 runs to 15 residues. Written as DNA, the CDR3 is TGTGCCAGCAGGGAAGGCGGGATCCCCCAGGATACGCAGTATTTT. Amino acid sequence: CASREGGIPQDTQYF.

This clonotype was observed a few times. The chain uses TRBV29-1 and TRBJ2-1; no clear D gene. The germline V and J ends were trimmed by 7 bases and 2 bases, with 12 bases remaining between them. The CDR3 length is 13 residues. Germline loops: CDR1 SQVTM, CDR2 ANQGSEA. DNA of the CDR3: TGCAGCGCTACTCCGGCGGCCTACAATGAGCAGTTCTTC. It codes for CSATPAAYNEQFF.